A selection of T cell receptor beta chains follows, all from one sample in a study of T cell clusters in autoimmune cytopenias. TCRdb re-called the multiplex PCR reads; one entry per CDR3 protein, DNA not given. Across approximately 15,000 distinct CDR3 sequences, the top ten clones capture 3% to 4% of the sample. This sample was also put to use in a study of T cell repertoires in aging, cancer and after chemotherapy.

Sequences were obtained from peripheral blood. The source is a human donor in good health. The CDR3 runs from the conserved cysteine through the conserved F or W. Expanded clones get a size class; other rows say once, few or many, or leave the size out.

cdr3_aa	v_call	j_call	clone_size
CASSFGQYAEQYF	TRBV5-4	TRBJ2-7	.
CASSLVGGETDTQYF	TRBV5-4	TRBJ2-3	.
CASSQGPGAKNIQYF	TRBV18	TRBJ2-4	.
CASSLDRGSYEQYF	TRBV7-2	TRBJ2-7	.
CASSLDSGGEQFF	TRBV11-1	TRBJ2-1	medium-sized
CATSYSGSQETQYF	TRBV6-6	TRBJ2-5	.
CASSPKRGGQGVHPGGPQYF	TRBV19	TRBJ2-5	.
CASSQWTMNTEAFF	TRBV14	TRBJ1-1	.
CAAASGPTGELFF	TRBV24-1	TRBJ2-2	.
CASRDSSGNTIYF	TRBV6-2/TRBV6-3	TRBJ1-3	.
CASKREGPYNEQFF	TRBV5-1	TRBJ2-1	.
CSVGTTDTPDTQYF	TRBV29-1	TRBJ2-3	medium-sized
CASSSLEGGRVRDTQYF	TRBV13	TRBJ2-3	.
CSVVRTSSSYNEQFF	TRBV29-1	TRBJ2-1	medium-sized
CASSHRRNGYTF	TRBV6-6	TRBJ1-2	.
CATSRDHRGTEAFF	TRBV15	TRBJ1-1	.
CASIGVRGDLNTEAFF	TRBV19	TRBJ1-1	.
CASSIDGDTEAFF	TRBV19	TRBJ1-1	.
CASSPTRAGVHNYEQYF	TRBV11-3	TRBJ2-7	.
CASSFGHTQYF	TRBV11-3	TRBJ2-3	medium-sized
CASSPTSGPHNEQFF	TRBV12-3/TRBV12-4	TRBJ2-1	.
CASSPSGLGAFEQYF	TRBV6-5	TRBJ2-7	.
CASSLLSRREQYF	TRBV13	TRBJ2-7	.
CASSPPGRGLGETQYF	TRBV11-3	TRBJ2-5	.
CASSMGLSMETQYF	TRBV19	TRBJ2-5	medium-sized
CASSYRGRGEAFF	TRBV19	TRBJ1-1	.
CSVVGVFNEQFF	TRBV29-1	TRBJ2-1	medium-sized
CASSLETGYETQYF	TRBV11-3	TRBJ2-5	.
CASSPSWYGRDQFF	TRBV11-3	TRBJ2-1	medium-sized
CASSRQGADLYEQYF	TRBV19	TRBJ2-7	medium-sized
CASSTGQVATGELFF	TRBV18	TRBJ2-2	.
CASHRDREGGELFF	TRBV5-4	TRBJ2-2	.
CASSFSGVKPYEQYF	TRBV27	TRBJ2-7	medium-sized
CASSSQVRRETQYF	TRBV19	TRBJ2-5	medium-sized
CAWSGWSGSEQYF	TRBV30	TRBJ2-7	.
CATSTDYWGEQYF	TRBV15	TRBJ2-7	.
CSAIQGASGNTIYF	TRBV29-1	TRBJ1-3	.
CASSLGGAQYF	TRBV7-9	TRBJ2-3	.
CASSNRGAYGYTF	TRBV19	TRBJ1-2	.
CAWSGGQGTADTQYF	TRBV30	TRBJ2-3	.
CASSPLGAAGELFF	TRBV27	TRBJ2-2	medium-sized
CASSRPYNEQFF	TRBV6-6	TRBJ2-1	.
CASSASRAGVQETQYF	TRBV6-5	TRBJ2-5	.
CASSYRIGAQAHYGYTF	TRBV6-1	TRBJ1-2	.
CASSLGLAGGPDTYNEQFF	TRBV13	TRBJ2-1	.
CASSLGGTTDTQYF	TRBV5-6	TRBJ2-3	.
CASSIGVYNEQFF	TRBV5-6	TRBJ2-1	.
CASGRGTNGYTF	TRBV18	TRBJ1-2	.
CASSLTTGSGEKLFF	TRBV18	TRBJ1-4	.
CASSMGHNDYGYTF	TRBV19	TRBJ1-2	medium-sized
CASSFPGTSTEAFF	TRBV11-3	TRBJ1-1	.
CASTFESFYGYTF	TRBV6-2/TRBV6-3	TRBJ1-2	.
CAIRTGWQQDGYTF	TRBV12-3/TRBV12-4	TRBJ1-2	.